Below are 5 T cell receptor beta chains sequenced from a single sample in a study of T-cell reconstitution after alpha-beta-depleted transplantation in children. Researchers prepared the TCRbeta library using unique molecular identifiers, the study reports. Each CDR3 protein is one row after TCRdb ran MiXCR on the PCR reads. This sample has around 360,000 distinct CDR3 sequences; approximately 10% occur once, and the top ten carry approximately 2.3%. Sequencing was performed on PBMCs from the stem cell graft donor, taken from the stem cell graft. The receptors were sampled from a human donor who donated a stem cell graft to a child with acute lymphoblastic leukemia.

This clonotype was counted between two and nine times. The chain combines TRBV7-9 with TRBJ1-5, with D maybe TRBD1 (5 bases). The CDR3 extends over 17 amino acids. The V end was cut by 0 bases, the J end by 0 bases, with 12 bases between. Germline CDR1 is SEHNR and CDR2 is FQNEAQ (reference sequence). The CDR3 sequence is CASSLARWGDSNQPQHF. The DNA of the CDR3 is TGTGCCAGCAGCTTAGCCCGGTGGGGGGATAGCAATCAGCCCCAGCATTTT.

This clonotype has just a few counts. The J gene is TRBJ2-2, the V gene TRBV7-6, with 7 bases fitting TRBD2. J was trimmed by 5 bases and V by 2 bases; bases with no gene match: 11. The V gene's germline CDR1 is SGHVS and CDR2 FNYEAQ. The CDR3 is 17 residues long. CDR3 loop: CASSLRFGRTGTGELFF. Here the CDR3 DNA reads TGTGCCAGCAGCTTACGTTTCGGGAGGACGGGTACCGGGGAGCTGTTTTTT.

This chain links TRBV4-1 with TRBJ2-1, with 14 bases lining up with TRBD2. This CDR3 has 17 residues. Germline V gene data show CDR1 as MGHRA and CDR2 as YSYEKL. The junction had 8 bases not matched to a gene; V was cut back by 1 base and J by 9 bases. The CDR3 region is CASSQGRGLAGAVEQFF. Here the CDR3 DNA reads TGCGCCAGCAGCCAAGGGCGGGGACTAGCGGGAGCAGTTGAGCAGTTCTTC.

This clonotype was seen at least ten times. The gene calls are TRBV28 and TRBJ1-1, with no clear D. Deletions cut 5 bases from V and 1 base from J, with 17 bases between. The CDR3 is 16 residues long. CDR1 is MDHEN, CDR2 SYDVKM, per germline. The CDR3 sequence: CASSPPNRVQNTEAFF. The DNA for the CDR3 is TGTGCCAGCAGTCCTCCCAACCGGGTCCAGAACACTGAAGCTTTCTTT.

This clonotype was observed many times. The chain has TRBV12-3 or TRBV12-4 and TRBJ2-3, with a tentative D call TRBD1 (6 bases). V was shortened by 3 bases and J by 5 bases, with 12 bases between the two germline ends. This CDR3 spans 14 amino acids. CDR3 loop: CASSFSGELDTQYF. The CDR3 DNA reads as TGTGCCAGCAGTTTCTCAGGGGAGTTAGATACGCAGTATTTT.